The present T cell receptor (beta chain) was sequenced within a study of T cell repertoires in cytomegalovirus infection. About the research overall: In the study, CMV epitopes included recently identified HLA-C-restricted and well-studied HLA-B-restricted ones.

With regard to this clonotype: Its antigen is not identified.

CDR1 is ENHRY, CDR2 SYGVKD, per germline. The CDR3 is 18 amino acids. V shed 8 bases, J shed 2 bases, and the junction held 15 bases outside the gene matches. TCRdb itself ran the reads through MiXCR, one entry per CDR3 protein. The sample contains fewer than 200,000 distinct CDR3 sequences, roughly 22% of which appear only once. The gene calls are TRBV10-3 and TRBJ2-2; 9 nucleotides align to TRBD1. The specimen was CD8+ T cells from cultured PBMCs, collected from culture after CMV antigen stimulation. The receptor's source is a human donor in good health (CMV status not recorded). Some clones in this sample may be carry-over from other donors' samples. The CDR3 protein is CAIPQPTGTGSNTGELFF. CDR3 nucleotide sequence: TGTGCCATCCCGCAGCCAACGGGGACAGGGTCCAACACCGGGGAGCTGTTTTTT.